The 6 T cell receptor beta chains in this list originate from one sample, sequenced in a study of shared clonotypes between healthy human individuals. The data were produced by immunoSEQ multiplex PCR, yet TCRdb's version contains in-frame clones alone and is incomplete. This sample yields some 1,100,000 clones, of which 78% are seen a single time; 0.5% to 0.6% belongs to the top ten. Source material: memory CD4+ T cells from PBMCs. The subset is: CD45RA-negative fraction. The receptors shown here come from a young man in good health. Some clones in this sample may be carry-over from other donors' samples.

The CDR3 sequence is CASSIDRGGYNQPQHF. In DNA form, the CDR3 reads TGTGCCAGTAGTATAGATCGAGGAGGTTACAATCAGCCCCAGCATTTT. The chain links TRBV19 to TRBJ1-5; D gene uncertain. CDR1 LNHDA and CDR2 SQIVND come from the germline V gene (reference sequence). The germline V and J ends were trimmed by 0 bases and 3 bases, with 12 bases remaining between them. The CDR3 runs 16 residues.

CDR3 in DNA: TGCGCCAGCAGCCGTATCCCTTCCTCCACAGGGGGCGAGAGCTACACCTTC. Translation gives CASSRIPSSTGGESYTF. The chain uses TRBV5-1 and TRBJ1-2; 9 nucleotides line up with TRBD1. The CDR3 is 17 amino acids. The germline gives CDR1 SGHRS, CDR2 YFSETQ. V lost 4 bases and J lost 9; bases outside the gene matches: 19.

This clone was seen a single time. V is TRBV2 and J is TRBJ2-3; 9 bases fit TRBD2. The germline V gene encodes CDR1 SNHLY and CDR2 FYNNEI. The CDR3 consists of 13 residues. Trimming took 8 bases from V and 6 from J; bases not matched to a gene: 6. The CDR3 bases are TGTGCCAGCGCCATAGCGGGAGCGGATACGCAGTATTTT. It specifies CASAIAGADTQYF.

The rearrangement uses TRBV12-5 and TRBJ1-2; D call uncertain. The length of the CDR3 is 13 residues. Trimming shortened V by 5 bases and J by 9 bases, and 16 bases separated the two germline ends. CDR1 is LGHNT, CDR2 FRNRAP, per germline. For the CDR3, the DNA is TGTGCTAGTGGTACCTGGCCCGGCGGGCGCTACACCTTC. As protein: CASGTWPGGRYTF.

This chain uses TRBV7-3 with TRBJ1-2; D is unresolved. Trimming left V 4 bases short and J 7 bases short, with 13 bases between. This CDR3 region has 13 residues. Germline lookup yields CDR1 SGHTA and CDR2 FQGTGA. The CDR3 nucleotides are TGTGCCAGCAGCTCCGCGCTCGGGTCTGGCTACACCTTC. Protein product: CASSSALGSGYTF.

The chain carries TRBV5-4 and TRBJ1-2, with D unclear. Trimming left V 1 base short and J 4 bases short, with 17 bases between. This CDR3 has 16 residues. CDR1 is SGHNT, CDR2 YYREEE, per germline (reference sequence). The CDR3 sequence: CASSLPSFRDGYGYTF. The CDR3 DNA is TGTGCCAGCAGCTTGCCGTCGTTTAGAGATGGCTATGGCTACACCTTC.